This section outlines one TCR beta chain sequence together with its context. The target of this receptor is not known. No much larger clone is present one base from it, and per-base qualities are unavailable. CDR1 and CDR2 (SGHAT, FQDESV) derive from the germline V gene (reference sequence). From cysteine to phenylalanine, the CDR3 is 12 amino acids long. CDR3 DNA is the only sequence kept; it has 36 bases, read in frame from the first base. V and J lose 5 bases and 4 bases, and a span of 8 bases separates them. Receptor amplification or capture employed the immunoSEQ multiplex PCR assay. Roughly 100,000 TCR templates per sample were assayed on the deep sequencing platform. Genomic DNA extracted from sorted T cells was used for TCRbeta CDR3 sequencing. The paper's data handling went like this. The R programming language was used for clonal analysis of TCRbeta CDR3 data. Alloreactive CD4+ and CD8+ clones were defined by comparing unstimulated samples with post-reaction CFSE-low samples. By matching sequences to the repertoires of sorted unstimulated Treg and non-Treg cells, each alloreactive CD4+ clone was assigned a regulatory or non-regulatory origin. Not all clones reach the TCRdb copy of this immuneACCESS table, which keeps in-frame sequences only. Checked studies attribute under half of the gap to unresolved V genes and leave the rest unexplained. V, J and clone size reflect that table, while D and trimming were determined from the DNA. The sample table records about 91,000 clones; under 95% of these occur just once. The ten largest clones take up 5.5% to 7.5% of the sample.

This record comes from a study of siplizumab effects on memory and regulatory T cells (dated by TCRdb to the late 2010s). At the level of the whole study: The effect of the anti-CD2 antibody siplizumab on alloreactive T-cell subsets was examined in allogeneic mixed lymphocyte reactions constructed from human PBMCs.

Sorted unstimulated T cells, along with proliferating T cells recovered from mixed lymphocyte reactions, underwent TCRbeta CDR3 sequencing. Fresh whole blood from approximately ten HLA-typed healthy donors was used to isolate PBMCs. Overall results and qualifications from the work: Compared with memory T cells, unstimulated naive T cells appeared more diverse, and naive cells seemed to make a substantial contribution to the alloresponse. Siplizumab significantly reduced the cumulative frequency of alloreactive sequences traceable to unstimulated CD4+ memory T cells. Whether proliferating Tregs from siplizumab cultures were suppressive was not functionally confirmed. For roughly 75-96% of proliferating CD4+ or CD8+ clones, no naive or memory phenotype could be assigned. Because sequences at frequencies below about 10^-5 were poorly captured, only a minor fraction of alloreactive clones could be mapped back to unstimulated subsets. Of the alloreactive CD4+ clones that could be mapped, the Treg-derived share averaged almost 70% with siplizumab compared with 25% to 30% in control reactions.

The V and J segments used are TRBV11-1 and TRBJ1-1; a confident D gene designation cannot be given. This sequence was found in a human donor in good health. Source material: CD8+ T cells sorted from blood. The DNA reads TGTGCCAGCAGCAAGGCAGCCACTGAAGCTTTCTTT. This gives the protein CASSKAATEAFF.